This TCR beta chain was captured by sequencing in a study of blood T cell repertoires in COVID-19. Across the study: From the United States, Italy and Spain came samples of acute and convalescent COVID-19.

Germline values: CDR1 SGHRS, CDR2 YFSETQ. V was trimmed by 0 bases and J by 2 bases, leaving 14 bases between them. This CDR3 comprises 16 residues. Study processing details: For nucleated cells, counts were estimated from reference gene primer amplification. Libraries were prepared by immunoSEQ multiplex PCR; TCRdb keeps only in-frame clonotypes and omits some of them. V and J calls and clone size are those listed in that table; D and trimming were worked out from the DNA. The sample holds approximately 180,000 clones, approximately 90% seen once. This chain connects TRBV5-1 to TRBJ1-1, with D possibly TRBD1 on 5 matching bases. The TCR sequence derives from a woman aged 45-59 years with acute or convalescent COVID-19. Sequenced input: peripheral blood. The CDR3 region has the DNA TGCGCCAGCAGCTTGGGAGACTGGGGCTTTAACACTGAAGCTTTCTTT. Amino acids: CASSLGDWGFNTEAFF.